Listed here are 24 T cell receptor beta chains from one sample, sequenced in a study of T cells in Graves' hyperthyroidism and ophthalmopathy. TCR beta CDR3 region amplification was performed from RNA transcripts. With the HTBI primer set, the TCR CDR3 went through a first round of RT-PCR. TCRdb used MiXCR to reprocess the multiplex PCR reads, holding one entry per CDR3 protein. The table records hundreds of thousands of distinct CDR3 sequences, roughly a sixth of them present only once. Specimen: blood. The receptors originated from a middle-aged woman with Graves' ophthalmopathy.

This clonotype was counted many times. The rearrangement uses TRBV6-1 and TRBJ2-1; the D gene could be TRBD1 or TRBD2 (5 bases each). Germline V gene sequence: CDR1 MNHNS, CDR2 SASEGT. Trimming took off 4 bases at V and 8 bases at J, with 15 bases between the two ends. This CDR3 spans 14 amino acids. The CDR3 loop reads CASSVIGARDEQFF. CDR3 DNA sequence: TGTGCCAGCAGTGTCATCGGGGCCAGGGATGAGCAGTTCTTC.

The table lists this clonotype with many counts. The chain employs TRBV11-2 and TRBJ2-1, with D unresolved. CDR1 and CDR2 from the germline V gene are SGHAT and FQNNGV. V dropped 5 bases and J dropped 8 bases, with 19 bases sitting between them. The CDR3 is made up of 15 amino acids. The CDR3 sequence: CASSKLVGTIHEQFF. The CDR3 DNA is TGTGCCAGCAGCAAATTAGTTGGAACGATCCATGAGCAGTTCTTC.

The CDR3 region is CASSSDYGGELFF. The DNA for the CDR3 is TGTGCCAGCAGCTCGGACTATGGTGGTGAGCTGTTTTTT. This sequence joins TRBV7-3 and TRBJ2-2, with D possibly being TRBD2 (6 bases). Germline values: CDR1 SGHTA, CDR2 FQGTGA. The CDR3 extends over 13 amino acids. V dropped 4 bases and J dropped 11 bases, with 14 bases sitting between them.

The V call is TRBV27, the J call TRBJ2-7; 7 positions match TRBD2. This CDR3 has 12 amino acids. Germline values: CDR1 MNHEY, CDR2 SMNVEV (reference sequence). The trim removed 5 bases at V and 6 bases at J, leaving 4 bases unmatched. CDR3 loop: CASSGGGFEQYF. The CDR3 region has the DNA TGTGCCAGCAGTGGGGGGGGTTTCGAGCAGTACTTC.

The chain couples TRBV7-2 to TRBJ1-3; D gene unclear. The CDR3 runs to 15 residues. V was cut by 2 bases and J by 4 bases, with 12 bases left in between. Looked up from germline, CDR1 is SGHTA and CDR2 is FQGNSA. The CDR3 DNA sequence: TGTGCCAGCAGCTTAAGTGGAACCCGCGGAAACACCATATATTTT. Residues: CASSLSGTRGNTIYF.

The rearrangement links TRBV28 to TRBJ1-2, with 7 bases that match TRBD1. This CDR3 is built from 13 residues. Germline CDR1 reads MDHEN; CDR2 reads SYDVKM. J lost 6 bases, V lost 2 bases, and 3 bases had no gene match. The DNA of the CDR3 is TGTGCCAGCAGTTTAGACAGGGCGGATGGCTACACCTTC. Translation: CASSLDRADGYTF.

The table lists this clonotype with many counts. The CDR3 sequence is CASSSSLGQGKYGYTF. The CDR3 nucleotides are TGTGCCAGCAGCTCCTCATTAGGACAGGGCAAGTATGGCTACACCTTC. This chain uses TRBV6-2 or TRBV6-3 with TRBJ1-2, with TRBD1 identical over 8 bases. The CDR3 has 16 amino acids. Germline CDR1 reads MNHEY; CDR2 reads SVGEGT. With V trimmed by 6 bases and J by 5 bases, 14 bases remained unmatched.

This clonotype was found many times. This chain joins TRBV7-2 and TRBJ2-3; a possible D gene is TRBD2 (6 bases). The CDR3 spans 15 residues. Trimming removed 5 bases from V and 0 bases from J, with 12 bases in between. Per germline, CDR1 SGHTA and CDR2 FQGNSA. Here the CDR3 reads CASSRRRASTDTQYF. The CDR3 nucleotides read TGTGCCAGCAGCCGTAGGAGGGCTAGCACAGATACGCAGTATTTT. The full variable domain, its missing parts supplied by reference TRBV7-2 and TRBJ2-3, is GAGVSQSPSNKVTEKGKDVELRCDPISGHTALYWYRQSLGQGLEFLIYFQGNSAPDKSGLPSDRFSAERTGGSVSTLTIQRTQQEDSAVYLCASSRRRASTDTQYFGPGTRLTVL.

The chain uses TRBV5-5 and TRBJ2-2; TRBD2 aligns across 13 bases. In germline, CDR1 is SGHKS, CDR2 YYEKEE (reference sequence). The ends lost 3 bases at V and 2 bases at J; junction bases unmatched: 7. The CDR3 runs 18 residues. CDR3 sequence reads: CASSSGTSGTGNTGELFF. As DNA, the CDR3 is TGTGCCAGCAGCTCCGGGACTAGCGGGACCGGAAACACCGGGGAGCTGTTTTTT. The variable domain in full, completed from reference TRBV5-5 and TRBJ2-2, reads DAGVTQSPTHLIKTRGQQVTLRCSPISGHKSVSWYQQVLGQGPQFIFQYYEKEERGRGNFPDRFSARQFPNYSSELNVNALLLGDSALYLCASSSGTSGTGNTGELFFGEGSRLTVL.

This clonotype was seen at least ten times. The chain carries TRBV27 and TRBJ2-1, with D possibly being TRBD2 (5 bases). V was clipped by 0 bases and J by 9 bases, with 9 bases between them. This CDR3 has 13 residues. The germline V gene has CDR1 MNHEY and CDR2 SMNVEV (reference sequence). CDR3 sequence (DNA): TGTGCCAGCAGTTTATCCACCCGGGGTGAGCAGTTCTTC. Its protein is CASSLSTRGEQFF.

This clonotype came up once. This could be a read error, since a much larger clone is one nucleotide away. The rearrangement uses TRBV6-9 and TRBJ2-7; the D gene could be TRBD1 or TRBD2 (5 bases each). CDR1 and CDR2 (germline): MNHGY, SVAAGI. V was trimmed by 4 bases and J by 2 bases, leaving 21 bases between them. The CDR3 spans 17 residues. The CDR3 bases are TGTGCCAGCAGTTTGTACCCGCCCACCCAGGGAGCCTACGAGCAGTACTTC. Its protein is CASSLYPPTQGAYEQYF.

This chain connects TRBV14 to TRBJ2-1; weak D call: TRBD1 (6 bases). Trimming left V 0 bases short and J 2 bases short, with 20 bases between. The CDR3 loop spans 19 amino acids. Germline CDR1 and CDR2: SGHDN and FVKESK. CDR3 protein: CASSQDPVWGTITYNEQFF. The CDR3 DNA is TGTGCCAGCAGCCAAGACCCGGTTTGGGGGACAATTACCTACAATGAGCAGTTCTTC.

This clonotype has at least ten counts. J is TRBJ2-7 and V is TRBV20-1; D gene uncertain. With 6 bases removed from V and 7 bases from J, the gap between germline ends came to 13 bases. The CDR3 covers 11 residues. Germline V lookup: CDR1 DFQATT, CDR2 SNEGSKA (reference sequence). The CDR3 region is CSAYADVEQYF. The CDR3 DNA reads as TGCAGTGCCTACGCCGACGTAGAGCAGTACTTC.

The V gene is TRBV12-3 or TRBV12-4, the J gene TRBJ2-1, with D possibly being TRBD1 (6 bases). The CDR3 totals 15 residues. V was cut by 5 bases and J by 0 bases, with 11 bases left in between. Here the CDR3 DNA reads TGTGCCAGCAGTGTGGGGGCGAGCTCCTACAATGAGCAGTTCTTC. This sequence encodes CASSVGASSYNEQFF.

This clonotype was seen repeatedly, ten times or more. The chain recombines TRBV20-1 with TRBJ2-7, with D unclear. CDR3 length equals 11 residues. Germline-derived CDR1 and CDR2 are DFQATT and SNEGSKA (reference sequence). The V and J ends lost 0 bases and 7 bases respectively, with 7 bases between them. In DNA form, the CDR3 reads TGCAGTGCTAGAGAATGGGAAGAGCAGTACTTC. It encodes CSAREWEEQYF.

J is TRBJ2-6 and V is TRBV5-6; D unclear. Looked up from germline, CDR1 is SGHDT and CDR2 is YYEEEE. Trimming removed 2 bases from V and 6 bases from J, with 18 bases in between. There are 17 residues in the CDR3. CDR3 DNA sequence: TGTGCCAGCAGCTTCTGGGTCACCGGGCAAAAGGCCAACGTCCTGACTTTC. Translating it yields CASSFWVTGQKANVLTF.

This clonotype was counted ten times or more. The chain is built from TRBV7-2 and TRBJ2-2, with D perhaps matching TRBD1 (5 bases). TRBJ1-1 explains the end of the DNA better; the J call may be wrong. Per the germline V gene, CDR1 is SGHTA and CDR2 is FQGNSA. This CDR3 comprises 12 residues. The DNA for the CDR3 is TGTGCCAGCAGCTTGGGGGTCCGGGGAGCTTTCTTT. As protein: CASSLGVRGAFF.

This chain links TRBV5-4 with TRBJ2-5, with D uncertain. V was pared by 2 bases and J by 2 bases, with 13 bases between. CDR1 SGHNT and CDR2 YYREEE come from the germline V gene (reference sequence). This CDR3 is 15 amino acids long. CDR3 nucleotides: TGTGCCAGCAGCTTACCAGGACCCAAACAAGAGACCCAGTACTTC. Protein product: CASSLPGPKQETQYF.

The chain combines TRBV6-2 or TRBV6-3 with TRBJ1-1; TRBD1 aligns across 8 bases. Germline loops: CDR1 MNHEY, CDR2 SVGEGT. The ends lost 2 bases at V and 0 bases at J; junction bases unmatched: 8. CDR3 length: 17 amino acids. The CDR3 loop reads CASSYPTGTGLNTEAFF. In DNA form, the CDR3 reads TGTGCCAGCAGTTACCCTACCGGGACAGGTCTGAACACTGAAGCTTTCTTT.

The chain links TRBV7-8 to TRBJ1-5, with 9 bases lining up with TRBD1. This CDR3 region has 15 residues. The junction had 11 bases not matched to a gene; V was cut back by 8 bases and J by 6 bases. Germline values: CDR1 SGHVS, CDR2 FQNEAQ. The CDR3 here is CASGGDRDQGQPQHF. As DNA, the CDR3 is TGTGCCAGCGGGGGGGACAGGGATCAGGGTCAGCCCCAGCATTTT.

Ten or more counts support this clonotype. This chain links TRBV11-2 with TRBJ1-2, with 8 bases fitting TRBD1. Germline-derived CDR1 and CDR2 are SGHAT and FQNNGV. This CDR3 contains 15 residues. V was clipped by 2 bases and J by 3 bases; unmatched bases: 5. CDR3 DNA sequence: TGTGCCAGCAGCTTATCCCCGGGACAGGACTATGGCTACACCTTC. Its protein is CASSLSPGQDYGYTF.

This clonotype occurred many times. The junction and the germline gene differ at one end; a read error may be behind it. V gene TRBV18 combines with J gene TRBJ1-5; D may be TRBD1 (5 bases). The germline V gene encodes CDR1 KGHSH and CDR2 LQKENI. The CDR3 loop spans 13 amino acids. CDR3: CASSPGGDQPQHF. CDR3 DNA sequence: TGCGCCAGCAGCCCGGGGGGTGATCAGCCCCAGCATTTT.

This clonotype was seen a few times. The rearrangement joins TRBV12-3 or TRBV12-4 to TRBJ1-6, with a weak D call TRBD1 (5 bases). The V end was cut by 3 bases, the J end by 12 bases, with 21 bases between. The length of the CDR3 is 16 residues. The CDR3 DNA reads as TGTGCCAGCAGTTTGGGACCGACAGCGGGCATGTTACCCCTCCACTTT. Residues: CASSLGPTAGMLPLHF.

The CDR3 nucleotides are TGCAGTTACTGGGACAGGGGAGTCGACTCCTATGGCTACACCTTC. Amino acids: CSYWDRGVDSYGYTF. The gene calls are TRBV20-1 and TRBJ1-2, with 10 bases identical to TRBD1. After removal of 8 bases from V and 4 bases from J, the junction contained 13 bases not matched to a gene. This CDR3 spans 15 amino acids. Germline V lookup: CDR1 DFQATT, CDR2 SNEGSKA (reference sequence).